Listed here are 26 T cell receptor beta chains from one sample, sequenced in a study of CD8+ T cells in alopecia areata (dated by TCRdb to about 2018). Taken with the paper, the label for treatment or condition translates to: oral pan-JAK inhibitor, 5-10 mg twice daily. The method was the immunoSEQ multiplex PCR assay. RNA was extracted from all samples and reverse transcribed into cDNA, which served as template for TCR sequencing. TCRdb carries this immuneACCESS record with in-frame sequences only. Its versions omit some clonotypes, under half of them owing to an unresolved V gene in the studies checked, with the rest unexplained. Present in this sample are about 180,000 clones, about half of which were seen just once. The ten largest clones represent around 9.1% of the sample. Sample: CD8+ T cells sorted from blood, taken around week 53, from a patient treated with tofacitinib. Every receptor here comes from a human donor with alopecia areata.

This rearrangement joins TRBV27 to TRBJ2-7; 10 positions agree with TRBD1. The ends lost 3 bases at V and 3 bases at J; junction bases unmatched: 5. Germline CDR1 reads MNHEY; CDR2 reads SMNVEV (reference sequence). The CDR3 is made up of 15 amino acids. This CDR3 reads CASSLRRDRGYEQYF. The DNA of the CDR3 is TGTGCCAGCAGTTTGAGAAGGGACAGGGGCTACGAGCAGTACTTC.

The chain links TRBV13 to TRBJ1-1, with TRBD1 as a possible D gene (6 bases). CDR1 and CDR2 from the germline V gene are PRHDT and FYEKMQ (reference sequence). V lost 5 bases to trimming and J lost 2 bases, with 15 bases between them. CDR3 size: 15 residues. This CDR3 is CASSPSTGVNTEAFF. CDR3 nucleotides: TGTGCCAGCAGCCCATCGACAGGAGTAAACACTGAAGCTTTCTTT.

The V gene is TRBV11-2, the J gene TRBJ2-5; 11 nucleotides agree with TRBD2. The CDR3 totals 15 residues. Germline assignment: CDR1 SGHAT and CDR2 FQNNGV. V gave up 4 bases and J gave up 5 bases; unmatched junction bases: 6. The CDR3 DNA reads as TGTGCCAGCAGCTCCGTAGCGGGGGGGCGGGAGACCCAGTACTTC. Its translation: CASSSVAGGRETQYF. Drawing the rest from reference TRBV11-2 and TRBJ2-5, the complete variable domain is EAGVAQSPRYKIIEKRQSVAFWCNPISGHATLYWYQQILGQGPKLLIQFQNNGVVDDSQLPKDRFSAERLKGVDSTLKIQPAKLEDSAVYLCASSSVAGGRETQYFGPGTRLLVL.

The rearrangement joins TRBV15 to TRBJ1-2; unclear D gene. Germline V CDR1 and CDR2: LNHNV, YYDKDF (reference sequence). V was shortened by 0 bases and J by 0 bases, with 14 bases between the two germline ends. The CDR3 is 17 residues long. Here the CDR3 DNA reads TGTGCCACCAGCAGAGATATGGGCTCTGAAGCTAACTATGGCTACACCTTC. It specifies CATSRDMGSEANYGYTF.

In its sample, this clone was seen many times. The chain is built from TRBV6-5 and TRBJ2-3, with 11 bases identical to TRBD2. In germline, CDR1 is MNHEY, CDR2 SVGAGI. The junction had 3 bases not matched to a gene; V was cut back by 2 bases and J by 2 bases. CDR3 length equals 16 residues. The CDR3 protein is CASSYVGLAATDTQYF. The CDR3 DNA is TGTGCCAGCAGTTACGTGGGACTAGCGGCCACAGATACGCAGTATTTT.

The V and J genes are TRBV18 and TRBJ2-5; the match to TRBD1 covers 9 bases. Losses at the gene ends were 2 bases for V and 3 bases for J; bases not matched to a gene: 4. Germline V lookup: CDR1 KGHSH, CDR2 LQKENI. There are 15 residues in the CDR3. CDR3 DNA: TGTGCCAGCTCACCAGGGGGGACAGGGAAAGAGACCCAGTACTTC. Translated: CASSPGGTGKETQYF.

The rearrangement links TRBV9 to TRBJ1-2; 9 nucleotides align to TRBD1. Germline-derived CDR1 and CDR2 are SGDLS and YYNGEE. There are 15 residues in the CDR3. V dropped 3 bases and J dropped 8; count of bases not matched to a gene: 11. The CDR3 region is CASSAQGAARGGYTF. As DNA, the CDR3 is TGTGCCAGCAGCGCACAGGGGGCAGCGAGGGGAGGCTACACCTTC.

The chain employs TRBV2 and TRBJ2-1; no clear D gene. Trimming cost V 8 bases and J 6 bases, with 14 bases left between them. The CDR3 runs to 13 residues. The germline CDR1 and CDR2 sequences are SNHLY and FYNNEI. The chain's CDR3 is CASQFNWGNEQFF. The DNA for the CDR3 is TGTGCCAGCCAGTTCAACTGGGGCAATGAGCAGTTCTTC.

The CDR3 DNA reads as TGTGCCAGCAGTTTAGGGGCAGGGGGCGACTATGGCTACACCTTC. Its translation: CASSLGAGGDYGYTF. V and J are TRBV27 and TRBJ1-2, with TRBD1 identical over 8 bases. This CDR3 is built from 15 residues. V was pared by 2 bases and J by 3 bases, with 5 bases of the junction left unmatched. The V gene's germline CDR1 is MNHEY and CDR2 SMNVEV (reference sequence).

This chain uses TRBV15 with TRBJ2-7, with 8 positions matching TRBD1. In germline, CDR1 is LNHNV, CDR2 YYDKDF (reference sequence). The CDR3 is 16 residues long. V shed 3 bases, J shed 2 bases, and the junction held 9 bases outside the gene matches. The CDR3 DNA is TGTGCCACCAGCAGGGACCCGGGACAGGAGACCTACGAGCAGTACTTC. Encoded protein: CATSRDPGQETYEQYF.

This clone has more than one count but fewer than ten. The rearrangement uses TRBV7-9 and TRBJ2-3; perhaps TRBD2 as D (7 bases). The CDR3 runs to 16 residues. V was shortened by 7 bases and J by 6 bases, with 23 bases between the two germline ends. Germline assignment: CDR1 SEHNR and CDR2 FQNEAQ (reference sequence). CDR3 nucleotide sequence: TGTGCCAGCACCCCTGTCAGGGAGGGGGATTGGGATACGCAGTATTTT. Protein sequence: CASTPVREGDWDTQYF. Based on the CDR3 plus reference TRBV7-9 and TRBJ2-3, the full variable domain is DTGVSQNPRHKITKRGQNVTFRCDPISEHNRLYWYRQTLGQGPEFLTYFQNEAQLEKSRLLSDRFSAERPKGSFSTLEIQRTEQGDSAMYLCASTPVREGDWDTQYFGPGTRLTVL.

This clone has just a few counts. This chain uses TRBV5-6 with TRBJ2-5; weak D call: TRBD1 (5 bases). The CDR3 is made up of 14 amino acids. The germline V gene encodes CDR1 SGHDT and CDR2 YYEEEE. V dropped 0 bases and J dropped 2 bases, with 8 bases sitting between them. The CDR3 loop reads CASSLEGLQETQYF. The CDR3 nucleotides are TGTGCCAGCAGCTTGGAGGGGTTGCAAGAGACCCAGTACTTC.

The chain joins TRBV15 to TRBJ1-1; a possible D gene is TRBD1 (6 bases). The length of the CDR3 is 15 residues. CDR1 is LNHNV, CDR2 YYDKDF, per germline (reference sequence). Trimming left V 5 bases short and J 6 bases short, with 19 bases between. The CDR3 protein is CATSGGLGVGAEAFF. The CDR3 DNA reads as TGTGCCACCAGCGGGGGCTTGGGGGTGGGCGCTGAAGCTTTCTTT. Looking up the rest from reference TRBV15 and TRBJ1-1 gives the full variable domain: DAMVIQNPRYQVTQFGKPVTLSCSQTLNHNVMYWYQQKSSQAPKLLFHYYDKDFNNEADTPDNFQSRRPNTSFCFLDIRSPGLGDTAMYLCATSGGLGVGAEAFFGQGTRLTVV.

The V call is TRBV13, the J call TRBJ1-5; D is unclear. This CDR3 has 13 amino acids. With 0 bases removed from V and 3 bases from J, the gap between germline ends came to 3 bases. Germline V gene sequence: CDR1 PRHDT, CDR2 FYEKMQ (reference sequence). This chain's CDR3 is CASSLGHNQPQHF. DNA for the CDR3: TGTGCCAGCAGCTTAGGACACAATCAGCCCCAGCATTTT.

The chain uses TRBV2 and TRBJ2-5; D is ambiguous. The V end lost 1 base, the J end lost 5 bases, and 8 bases lay between the germline ends. Germline V lookup: CDR1 SNHLY, CDR2 FYNNEI. The CDR3 is 13 amino acids. Here the CDR3 reads CASSEEVGETQYF. The CDR3, as DNA: TGTGCCAGCAGTGAAGAAGTTGGGGAGACCCAGTACTTC.

This clone has a handful of counts. The V and J genes are TRBV19 and TRBJ2-3, with D uncertain. The CDR3 totals 15 residues. Germline CDR1 and CDR2: LNHDA and SQIVND (reference sequence). Trimming pared 4 bases from V and 2 bases from J, leaving 13 bases between. The CDR3 DNA reads as TGTGCCAGTAGTACGTCCAGGCAATTCACAGATACGCAGTATTTT. Its protein is CASSTSRQFTDTQYF.

V and J are TRBV29-1 and TRBJ2-3, with a tentative D call TRBD1 (7 bases). Trimming took off 4 bases at V and 4 bases at J, with 15 bases between the two ends. This CDR3 has 14 amino acids. Per the germline V gene, CDR1 is SQVTM and CDR2 is ANQGSEA. The CDR3 nucleotides read TGCAGCGTTGCGGGGGACAGCTTCCCAGATACGCAGTATTTT. Protein sequence: CSVAGDSFPDTQYF.

This clone appeared once. V and J are TRBV6-6 and TRBJ2-7; 7 nucleotides line up with TRBD1. The CDR3 is 14 amino acids. Germline V CDR1 and CDR2: MNHNY, SVGAGI (reference sequence). Unmatched junction bases numbered 5, after V lost 2 bases and J lost 4 bases. The CDR3 DNA reads TGTGCCAGCAGTTACCTCAGGGGGTCATACGAGCAGTACTTC. Protein: CASSYLRGSYEQYF.

Of note for this clone: In the same sample, other DNA sequences code for this CDR3. The rearrangement joins TRBV5-6 to TRBJ2-7; D is ambiguous. The germline V and J ends were trimmed by 4 bases and 0 bases, with 8 bases remaining between them. Per the germline V gene, CDR1 is SGHDT and CDR2 is YYEEEE. This CDR3 spans 13 amino acids. The DNA for the CDR3 is TGTGCCAGCAGCCCCCAGTCCTCCTACGAGCAGTACTTC. Its translation: CASSPQSSYEQYF.

This clone turned up a few times. One junction end disagrees with the germline gene, perhaps due to a read error. The rearrangement links TRBV7-9 to TRBJ1-2; D may be TRBD1 (5 bases). The CDR3 has 15 residues. The germline V gene has CDR1 SEHNR and CDR2 FQNEAQ (reference sequence). CDR3: CASSVAGRSNYGYTF. CDR3 nucleotides: TGTGCCAGCAGCGTAGCAGGGAGGTCGAACTATGGCTACACCTTC.

This clone was counted only a few times. V gene TRBV5-6 combines with J gene TRBJ1-1; weak D call: TRBD1 (6 bases). V was cut by 0 bases and J by 10 bases, with 19 bases left in between. Germline CDR1 and CDR2: SGHDT and YYEEEE. The CDR3 is 15 amino acids. CDR3 protein: CASSLEAGANLGAFF. CDR3 coding DNA: TGTGCCAGCAGCTTGGAGGCAGGGGCTAATTTGGGAGCTTTCTTT. The full variable domain, in which reference TRBV5-6 and TRBJ1-1 provide the parts outside the CDR3, is DAGVTQSPTHLIKTRGQQVTLRCSPKSGHDTVSWYQQALGQGPQFIFQYYEEEERQRGNFPDRFSGHQFPNYSSELNVNALLLGDSALYLCASSLEAGANLGAFFGQGTRLTVV.

The sample holds a few counts of this clone. This chain links TRBV30 with TRBJ1-5; D uncertain. CDR1 and CDR2 from the germline V gene are GTSNPN and SVGIG (reference sequence). The CDR3 spans 14 residues. V lost 4 bases, J lost 2 bases, and 12 bases lay in between. CDR3 DNA: TGTGCCTGGACGAATGGGCAGGGCAATCAGCCCCAGCATTTT. Translation: CAWTNGQGNQPQHF.

J is TRBJ2-1 and V is TRBV18; no clear D gene. CDR3 size: 11 residues. The ends were cut back, 3 bases at V and 4 bases at J, with 1 base in the middle. CDR1 KGHSH and CDR2 LQKENI come from the germline V gene. CDR3 DNA: TGTGCCAGCTCACCTTACAATGAGCAGTTCTTC. Encoded protein: CASSPYNEQFF.

In this sample, this clone turned up a few times. This rearrangement joins TRBV30 to TRBJ2-7; D unclear. V lost 0 bases, J lost 7 bases, and 10 bases lay in between. There are 12 residues in the CDR3. Germline V gene lookup returns CDR1 GTSNPN and CDR2 SVGIG (reference sequence). The CDR3 DNA follows: TGTGCCTGGAGTGTCCCCAGGCAGGAGCAGTACTTC. Encoded protein: CAWSVPRQEQYF.

The chain has TRBV11-2 and TRBJ2-5; perhaps TRBD2 as D (6 bases). The V gene lost 1 base and the J gene lost 9 bases, with 6 bases spanning the gap. CDR1 is SGHAT, CDR2 FQNNGV, per germline. This CDR3 is built from 11 residues. The chain's CDR3 is CASSLGEAQYF. The CDR3 DNA follows: TGTGCCAGCAGCTTAGGGGAGGCCCAGTACTTC.

This sequence joins TRBV9 and TRBJ2-3; 7 nucleotides agree with TRBD2. Germline V lookup: CDR1 SGDLS, CDR2 YYNGEE. The CDR3 spans 16 residues. The V gene end was trimmed by 1 base and the J gene end by 4 bases; junction bases not matched to a gene: 9. CDR3 DNA sequence: TGTGCCAGCAGCGTAACGTGGGGGGGTGGAGCAGATACGCAGTATTTT. This encodes CASSVTWGGGADTQYF.